Sequencing of this T cell receptor (beta chain) was carried out in a study of T cell changes during pregnancy in multiple sclerosis. Libraries were prepared by immunoSEQ multiplex PCR; TCRdb keeps only in-frame clonotypes and omits some of them. The top ten clones hold about 1.2% of a sample with around 69,000 clones, around nine tenths of them seen once. This CDR3 contains 12 residues. V was clipped by 5 bases and J by 4 bases, with 8 bases between them. Germline CDR1 and CDR2: MNHEY and SVGAGI. V usage is TRBV6-5 and J usage is TRBJ1-1; D is possibly TRBD1 (5 bases). The sequence was collected from a female donor with multiple sclerosis, enrolled in a pregnancy study. The sample consisted of peripheral blood, taken in the third trimester of pregnancy. CDR3 residues: CASSRGLTEAFF. The CDR3 DNA is TGTGCCAGCAGTAGGGGTCTCACTGAAGCTTTCTTT.